One and the same sample provided the 15 T cell receptor beta chains below, sequenced in a study of blood T cell repertoires in COVID-19. Clones were read by immunoSEQ multiplex PCR, and TCRdb kept only the in-frame ones, dropping some. The table shows some 300,000 clones, with 70% to 90% occurring only once. The sequencing input was peripheral blood. Receptor source: a woman aged 45-65 years with COVID-19, enrolled during active disease.

This chain links TRBV7-2 with TRBJ2-3; D is possibly TRBD2 (6 bases). V lost 6 bases to trimming and J lost 0 bases, with 7 bases between them. CDR3 length equals 13 residues. From germline, CDR1 is SGHTA and CDR2 FQGNSA. CDR3 protein: CASRSGSTDTQYF. The CDR3 coding sequence is TGTGCCAGCAGGAGCGGGAGCACAGATACGCAGTATTTT.

This sequence joins TRBV6-5 and TRBJ1-1, with TRBD1 as a possible D gene (5 bases). V gave up 8 bases and J gave up 1 base, with 14 bases separating them. The germline V gene encodes CDR1 MNHEY and CDR2 SVGAGI. The CDR3 runs to 14 residues. This CDR3 is CASSRGRGNTEAFF. The CDR3 nucleotides read TGTGCCAGCTCGCGGGGACGGGGGAACACTGAAGCTTTCTTT.

This sequence joins TRBV5-6 and TRBJ2-7, with 9 bases identical to TRBD2. V dropped 4 bases and J dropped 6; count of bases not matched to a gene: 14. This CDR3 region has 16 residues. Germline V CDR1 and CDR2: SGHDT, YYEEEE. In DNA form, the CDR3 reads TGTGCCAGCAGCCGGATCGGCGCTAGCGGGACCCCCGAGCAGTACTTC. This encodes CASSRIGASGTPEQYF.

In DNA form, the CDR3 reads TGTGCCAGCAGCGATCTAGCTGCCGAGCAGTACTTC. Translating gives CASSDLAAEQYF. The rearrangement joins TRBV3-1 (or the pseudogene TRBV3-2) to TRBJ2-7; a weak D match, TRBD2 (5 bases). The V end was cut by 5 bases, the J end by 6 bases, with 11 bases between. The germline V gene has CDR1 LGHDT and CDR2 YNNKEL (reference sequence). This CDR3 has 12 amino acids.

This clone was counted a single time. This rearrangement joins TRBV30 to TRBJ2-3, with D perhaps TRBD2 (6 bases). The germline V gene encodes CDR1 GTSNPN and CDR2 SVGIG (reference sequence). Trimming took 3 bases from V and 6 from J, leaving 13 bases between them. The CDR3 spans 13 residues. The CDR3 nucleotides are TGTGCCTGGAGCGGGACTTCCTTGGATACGCAGTATTTT. This gives the protein CAWSGTSLDTQYF.

CDR3 sequence (DNA): TGTGCCAGTTGGACAGAGTCGGGCATTCAGTACTTC. Its protein product is CASWTESGIQYF. The rearrangement links TRBV27 to TRBJ2-4; perhaps TRBD1 as D (6 bases). CDR3 length: 12 residues. Looked up from germline, CDR1 is MNHEY and CDR2 is SMNVEV (reference sequence). Trimming took 9 bases from V and 9 from J, leaving 15 bases between them.

The V call is TRBV7-9, the J call TRBJ2-7; D call uncertain. The CDR3 runs 14 residues. Trimming pared 4 bases from V and 4 bases from J, leaving 14 bases between. Germline CDR1 SEHNR, CDR2 FQNEAQ (reference sequence). CDR3 sequence reads: CASSSYAEEYEQYF. The CDR3 coding sequence is TGTGCCAGCAGCTCCTATGCTGAGGAGTACGAGCAGTACTTC.

V and J are TRBV10-3 and TRBJ2-1, with 8 positions matching TRBD2. CDR1 and CDR2 (germline): ENHRY, SYGVKD. The CDR3 consists of 17 residues. Trimming took 4 bases from V and 2 from J; bases not matched to a gene: 10. The CDR3 reads CAISAPLSGATYNEQFF. The CDR3 nucleotides read TGTGCCATCAGTGCTCCCCTTAGCGGGGCGACCTACAATGAGCAGTTCTTC.

The rearrangement joins TRBV10-1 to TRBJ2-3, with 9 bases lining up with TRBD2. This CDR3 has 19 amino acids. The germline V gene has CDR1 WNHNN and CDR2 SYGVQD (reference sequence). V was clipped by 0 bases and J by 3 bases; unmatched bases: 13. DNA of the CDR3: TGCGCCAGCAGTGAGTCAATAGCGGGAGATCTTTCAATAACAGATACGCAGTATTTT. Protein sequence: CASSESIAGDLSITDTQYF.

This clone has only a few counts. This sequence joins TRBV12-3 or TRBV12-4 and TRBJ2-5, with 8 bases matching TRBD1. The CDR3 is 12 residues long. V was clipped by 7 bases and J by 5 bases; unmatched bases: 3. As DNA, the CDR3 is TGTGCCAGCACGGGACAGGTGGAGACCCAGTACTTC. It translates to CASTGQVETQYF.

The chain combines TRBV6-5 with TRBJ2-1; 12 positions match TRBD1. Germline V gene data show CDR1 as MNHEY and CDR2 as SVGAGI. Unmatched junction bases numbered 7, after V lost 4 bases and J lost 15 bases. The CDR3 is made up of 13 amino acids. CDR3 nucleotides: TGTGCCAGCAGTTTATCGGGGACAGGGGGCCGGTTCTTC. This encodes CASSLSGTGGRFF.

This CDR3 is CASSPGLWAQNEQFF. The CDR3 nucleotides are TGTGCCAGCTCACCGGGACTTTGGGCCCAAAATGAGCAGTTCTTC. The chain links TRBV18 to TRBJ2-1; TRBD2 might be the D (6 bases). From germline, CDR1 is KGHSH and CDR2 LQKENI. The CDR3 is made up of 15 amino acids. The ends were cut back, 3 bases at V and 7 bases at J, with 16 bases in the middle.

The V gene is TRBV24-1, the J gene TRBJ2-3; a weak D match, TRBD1 (6 bases). The CDR3 covers 13 residues. Germline V gene sequence: CDR1 KGHDR, CDR2 SFDVKD. V lost 7 bases, J lost 2 bases, and 9 bases lay in between. The CDR3 DNA follows: TGTGCCACCAGGGACAGCAACACAGATACGCAGTATTTT. It encodes CATRDSNTDTQYF.

J is TRBJ2-5 and V is TRBV7-2; 9 bases align to TRBD2. Germline CDR1 is SGHTA and CDR2 is FQGNSA. This CDR3 is built from 17 residues. The J segment lost 2 bases and the V segment lost 1 base, leaving 8 bases of the junction unmatched. The CDR3 nucleotides read TGTGCCAGCAGCTTAGGGGCCCTAGCGGGAAGTCAAGAGACCCAGTACTTC. It specifies CASSLGALAGSQETQYF.

This sequence joins TRBV27 and TRBJ1-1; 7 bases map to TRBD1. Trimming removed 4 bases from V and 4 bases from J; junction bases left unmatched: 6. The germline V gene encodes CDR1 MNHEY and CDR2 SMNVEV (reference sequence). The CDR3 spans 14 residues. Here the CDR3 reads CASSWTGGSTEAFF. As DNA, the CDR3 is TGTGCCAGCAGTTGGACAGGCGGTTCCACTGAAGCTTTCTTT.